The 14 T cell receptor beta chains below were found in one sample sequenced in a study of T-cell reconstitution after alpha-beta-depleted transplantation in children. As it was prepared, the TCRbeta library received unique molecular identifiers. TCRdb re-called the PCR reads through MiXCR, storing one row per CDR3 protein. The table lists about 5,900 distinct CDR3 sequences, 15% of them singletons. This specimen consisted of PBMCs, mostly from graft donor cells, obtained 180 days after TCRalphabeta/CD19-depleted stem cell transplant. Receptor source: a patient between 2 and 9 years old who had a stem cell transplant for inherited bone marrow failure, so the T cells may come from the graft donor.

This clonotype was detected ten times or more. CDR3 sequence reads: CASSFGPHTEAFF. The DNA of the CDR3 is TGTGCCAGCAGTTTTGGCCCCCACACTGAAGCTTTCTTT. V usage is TRBV6-5 and J usage is TRBJ1-1; unclear D gene. This CDR3 comprises 13 residues. The ends were cut back, 4 bases at V and 3 bases at J, with 9 bases in the middle. Germline V CDR1 and CDR2: MNHEY, SVGAGI.

This clonotype has a count of ten or more. V usage is TRBV25-1 and J usage is TRBJ2-2, with a tentative D call TRBD1 (6 bases). With 1 base removed from V and 3 bases from J, the gap between germline ends came to 12 bases. This CDR3 has 16 amino acids. Per germline, CDR1 MGHDK and CDR2 SYGVNS. The CDR3 here is CASSEWRGQYTGELFF. The CDR3 DNA reads TGTGCCAGCAGTGAATGGCGAGGACAGTACACCGGGGAGCTGTTTTTT.

There are many counts of this clonotype. This rearrangement joins TRBV5-1 to TRBJ1-1; D gene unclear. V gave up 0 bases and J gave up 5 bases, with 20 bases separating them. CDR1 is SGHRS, CDR2 YFSETQ, per germline. This CDR3 comprises 17 residues. This CDR3 is CASSLGGESRRWTEAFF. CDR3 DNA: TGCGCCAGCAGCTTGGGCGGGGAATCAAGGCGGTGGACTGAAGCTTTCTTT.

This clonotype was counted at least ten times. The CDR3 DNA sequence: TGTGCCAGCAGCTTAAGCGGGAACACCGGGGAGCTGTTTTTT. Protein product: CASSLSGNTGELFF. The V call is TRBV7-9, the J call TRBJ2-2, with D perhaps TRBD2 (5 bases). Looked up from germline, CDR1 is SEHNR and CDR2 is FQNEAQ (reference sequence). The CDR3 is 14 residues long. V was cut by 2 bases and J by 1 base, with 5 bases left in between.

This clonotype was seen many times. The V gene is TRBV28, the J gene TRBJ2-1, with 10 bases that match TRBD2. CDR3 length: 16 residues. Germline V gives CDR1 MDHEN, CDR2 SYDVKM. V gave up 1 base and J gave up 2 bases; unmatched junction bases: 2. CDR3 bases: TGTGCCAGCAGTTTATTAGCGGGAGGACCCTACAATGAGCAGTTCTTC. Translation gives CASSLLAGGPYNEQFF.

This clonotype was picked up many times. The CDR3 coding sequence is TGCGCCAGCAGCCGGAGGGGACGCCGCCAAGAGACCCAGTACTTC. Residues: CASSRRGRRQETQYF. The rearrangement uses TRBV4-1 and TRBJ2-5; D perhaps matches TRBD2 (6 bases). V was trimmed by 4 bases and J by 1 base, leaving 13 bases between them. From germline, CDR1 is MGHRA and CDR2 YSYEKL. The length of the CDR3 is 15 residues.

This clonotype was counted at least ten times. This chain links TRBV20-1 with TRBJ2-7; 11 nucleotides match TRBD1. Trimming removed 6 bases from V and 6 bases from J; junction bases left unmatched: 4. This CDR3 region has 12 residues. Germline CDR1 is DFQATT and CDR2 is SNEGSKA (reference sequence). This CDR3 reads CSAMDRGREQYF. Written as DNA, the CDR3 is TGCAGTGCAATGGACAGGGGGCGCGAGCAGTACTTC.

The chain recombines TRBV7-8 with TRBJ1-2, with no clear D. Germline CDR1 and CDR2: SGHVS and FQNEAQ. The CDR3 length is 15 residues. Trimming cost V 5 bases and J 4 bases, with 17 bases left between them. CDR3 in DNA: TGTGCCAGCAGCCCCTTTGAGAGCCCAGGCTATGGCTACACCTTC. Residues: CASSPFESPGYGYTF. Supplemented by reference TRBV7-8 and TRBJ1-2, the full variable domain reads GAGVSQSPRYKVAKRGQDVALRCDPISGHVSLFWYQQALGQGPEFLTYFQNEAQLDKSGLPSDRFFAERPEGSVSTLKIQRTQQEDSAVYLCASSPFESPGYGYTFGSGTRLTVV.

Ten or more counts support this clonotype. This chain links TRBV7-9 with TRBJ1-2; D might be TRBD1 (6 bases). The CDR3 has 16 residues. V gave up 0 bases and J gave up 4 bases, with 15 bases separating them. Looked up from germline, CDR1 is SEHNR and CDR2 is FQNEAQ (reference sequence). The CDR3 spells CASSLAQGVRAYGYTF. The CDR3 region has the DNA TGTGCCAGCAGCTTAGCACAGGGAGTTAGGGCCTATGGCTACACCTTC.

The V and J genes are TRBV5-1 and TRBJ1-4, with D possibly TRBD1 on 6 matching bases. V dropped 3 bases and J dropped 2 bases, with 11 bases sitting between them. The germline V gene encodes CDR1 SGHRS and CDR2 YFSETQ. This CDR3 has 15 amino acids. In DNA, the CDR3 is TGCGCCAGCAGCTACCGGACAGCGACTAATGAAAAACTGTTTTTT. It specifies CASSYRTATNEKLFF.

This clonotype was counted ten times or more. The chain employs TRBV5-1 and TRBJ2-1; 8 bases agree with TRBD2. Germline lookup yields CDR1 SGHRS and CDR2 YFSETQ. The CDR3 runs 15 residues. Trimming at V came to 3 bases and at J to 0 bases, leaving 2 bases not matched to a gene. The CDR3 reads CASSSGTSSYNEQFF. The DNA of the CDR3 is TGCGCCAGCAGCTCCGGGACTAGCTCCTACAATGAGCAGTTCTTC.

There are many counts of this clonotype. The chain uses TRBV4-2 and TRBJ1-2; TRBD1 aligns across 7 bases. The CDR3 sequence is 14 residues long. Per germline, CDR1 LGHNA and CDR2 YNFKEQ. V lost 3 bases and J lost 8; bases outside the gene matches: 9. CDR3 residues: CASSHSDRAGGYTF. The CDR3 DNA follows: TGTGCCAGCAGCCACAGCGACAGGGCGGGAGGCTACACCTTC.

Ten or more counts support this clonotype. This chain uses TRBV25-1 with TRBJ1-5; no clear D gene. The CDR3 runs to 12 residues. V was cut by 7 bases and J by 9 bases, with 13 bases left in between. The V gene's germline CDR1 is MGHDK and CDR2 SYGVNS. This CDR3 reads CASIGDWGPQHF. The CDR3 nucleotides read TGTGCCAGCATAGGTGACTGGGGGCCCCAGCATTTT.

This clonotype was seen at least ten times. This chain joins TRBV18 and TRBJ2-3; D may be TRBD1 (6 bases). The CDR3 sequence is 15 residues long. V lost 3 bases and J 0 bases, leaving 10 bases between the germline ends. Germline-derived CDR1 and CDR2 are KGHSH and LQKENI. The DNA of the CDR3 is TGTGCCAGCTCACCTAGACAGGCTAGCACAGATACGCAGTATTTT. This sequence encodes CASSPRQASTDTQYF.